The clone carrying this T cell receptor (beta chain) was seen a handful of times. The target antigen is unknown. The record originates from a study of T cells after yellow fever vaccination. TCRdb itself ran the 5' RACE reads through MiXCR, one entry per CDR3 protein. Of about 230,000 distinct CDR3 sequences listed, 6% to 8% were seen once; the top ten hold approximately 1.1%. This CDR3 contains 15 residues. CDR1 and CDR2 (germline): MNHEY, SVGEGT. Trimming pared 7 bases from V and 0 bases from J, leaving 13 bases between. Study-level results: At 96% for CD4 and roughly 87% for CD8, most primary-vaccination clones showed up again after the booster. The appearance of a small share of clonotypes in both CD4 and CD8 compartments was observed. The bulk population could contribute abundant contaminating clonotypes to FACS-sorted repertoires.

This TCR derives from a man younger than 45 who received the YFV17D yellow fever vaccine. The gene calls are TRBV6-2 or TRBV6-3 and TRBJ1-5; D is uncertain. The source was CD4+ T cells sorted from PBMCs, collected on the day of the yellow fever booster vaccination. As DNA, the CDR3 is TGTGCCAGCACCCTCGAGAGCAATAGCAATCAGCCCCAGCATTTT. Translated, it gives CASTLESNSNQPQHF.